This T cell receptor beta chain comes out of a study of T-cell memory formation after mild COVID-19. The CDR3 runs 14 residues. V gave up 3 bases and J gave up 4 bases; unmatched junction bases: 5. CDR1 and CDR2 (germline): SEHNR, FQNEAQ (reference sequence). TCRdb re-derived calls from the 5' RACE reads in MiXCR, one entry per CDR3 protein. The table records about 150,000 distinct CDR3 sequences, more than 14% of them present only once. The study, taken as a whole, reports: The CD4+ clones that contracted clustered mainly within CM and EM, and the CD8+ clones concentrated in EMRA. Several responding clones turned up in pre-infection memory, indicating that cross-reactive memory may have taken part. Clones shrinking between day 15 and 85 showed a balanced CD4/CD8 split, and those that grew later tilted toward CD4+.

A word on this clonotype: The target antigen is unknown.

The sequencing sample was made of PBMCs or a T cell subset sorted from them (not recorded which). The J gene is TRBJ2-7, the V gene TRBV7-9, with 8 nucleotides matching TRBD2. The clonotype was recovered from an adult woman who had mild COVID-19 (a few samples of this study predate the infection). Cell type and time point are not known. CDR3 in amino acids: CASSLPGLEYEQYF. CDR3 nucleotides: TGTGCCAGCAGCTTGCCGGGACTAGAATACGAGCAGTACTTC.